This TCR beta chain comes out of a study of blood T cell repertoires in COVID-19. Background on the study: Collection of acute and convalescent COVID-19 samples took place in the United States, Italy and Spain.

Authors' methods: For nucleated cells, counts were estimated from reference gene primer amplification. TCRdb's copy holds only in-frame clones and misses some; the assay was immunoSEQ multiplex PCR. The V and J calls and the clone size are those of that table, but D and trimming were determined from the DNA. The table includes a few hundred thousand clones, about 87% detected once. The CDR3 contains 14 residues. Germline CDR1 reads ENHRY; CDR2 reads SYGVKD. V was clipped by 2 bases and J by 0 bases, with 7 bases between them. The sample was peripheral blood. This TCR was recovered from a man between 60 and 75 years old who had recovered from COVID-19. The gene calls are TRBV10-3 and TRBJ1-1; D remains unclear. The CDR3 nucleotides read TGTGCCATCAGTGAGAGACACCTGAACACTGAAGCTTTCTTT. Encoded protein: CAISERHLNTEAFF.